A single sample gave rise to the 15 T cell receptor beta chains below, sequenced in a study of kidney transplant recipient with SARS-CoV-2 infection. TCRdb ran MiXCR on the reads and lists one entry per CDR3 protein. The sample lists about 250,000 distinct CDR3 sequences; 25% to 30% were seen once. The specimen comprised a blood sample, sampled at baseline and on day 111 from a kidney transplant recipient. These receptors all come from a young adult male patient who had COVID-19 and was a kidney transplant recipient. Some T cells may be the graft donor's.

This clonotype was detected ten times or more. This chain uses TRBV20-1 with TRBJ2-7; 9 bases fit TRBD1. This CDR3 region has 13 residues. The J segment lost 4 bases and the V segment lost 5 bases, leaving 6 bases of the junction unmatched. Germline CDR1 is DFQATT and CDR2 is SNEGSKA (reference sequence). Here the CDR3 reads CSAEDRGSYEQYF. CDR3 in DNA: TGCAGTGCTGAGGACAGGGGTTCATACGAGCAGTACTTC.

This clonotype was detected many times. The V call is TRBV29-1, the J call TRBJ1-1; 10 nucleotides line up with TRBD1. V was pared by 6 bases and J by 3 bases, with 1 base of the junction left unmatched. In germline, CDR1 is SQVTM, CDR2 ANQGSEA. CDR3 length equals 12 residues. CDR3 residues: CSVDRGDTEAFF. CDR3 DNA sequence: TGCAGCGTGGACAGGGGGGACACTGAAGCTTTCTTT.

This clonotype was detected a few times. The rearrangement joins TRBV2 to TRBJ2-7, with TRBD2 as a possible D gene (6 bases). Germline V gene sequence: CDR1 SNHLY, CDR2 FYNNEI. V shed 8 bases and J shed 7 bases, with 18 bases lying between them. The CDR3 has 13 residues. The CDR3 reads CASGGQAEGEQYF. CDR3 nucleotides: TGTGCCAGCGGAGGGCAGGCAGAGGGGGAGCAGTACTTC.

This clonotype was seen ten or more times. The rearrangement links TRBV7-8 to TRBJ1-4; no clear D gene. From germline, CDR1 is SGHVS and CDR2 FQNEAQ. CDR3 size: 16 residues. Trimming cost V 1 base and J 3 bases, with 12 bases left between them. The CDR3 coding sequence is TGTGCCAGCAGCTTAGTAAGACTAGCGGCTAATGAAAAACTGTTTTTT. Protein: CASSLVRLAANEKLFF.

Comments on this clonotype: A much larger clone lies one base from this, so it may be a read error. As the CDR3 is not closed by the conserved phenylalanine or tryptophan, this likely results from a read error. The limits of the CDR3 on the DNA are not certain, so only TCRdb's listed CDR3 is given. The gene calls are TRBV7-5 and TRBJ1-2; TRBD1 is the table's D call and was not checked against the DNA. TRBV7-5 counts as a pseudogene. Termini included, the CDR3 measures 19 amino acids. This CDR3 is CISVPECPAEVGKTYGYTL.

Details on this clonotype: A clone one base away is much larger, so this may be a read error. This rearrangement joins TRBV18 to TRBJ2-2, with a tentative D call TRBD1 (6 bases). The CDR3 has 15 residues. CDR1 and CDR2 from the germline V gene are KGHSH and LQKENI. CDR3 bases: TGTGCCAGCTCATCCCGACAGGTTAACACCGGGGAGCCGTTTTTT. This encodes CASSSRQVNTGEPFF.

In the case of this clonotype: Being one base from a much bigger clone, this may be a read error. This chain uses TRBV20-1 with TRBJ1-5, with TRBD1 matching over 8 bases. V dropped 1 base and J dropped 0; count of bases not matched to a gene: 5. CDR3 length: 16 amino acids. Germline CDR1 is DFQATT and CDR2 is SNEGSKA (reference sequence). The CDR3 DNA reads TGCAGTGCTAGAGTGGCGACAGGGGATAGCAATCAGCCCCAGCATTTT. Protein: CSARVATGDSNQPQHF.

On this clonotype: This may arise from a read error, as a much more abundant clone is one base away. The gene calls are TRBV29-1 and TRBJ2-7; 7 nucleotides agree with TRBD2. The CDR3 runs to 11 residues. The germline V gene encodes CDR1 SQVTM and CDR2 ANQGSEA. Trimming cost V 7 bases and J 4 bases; bases outside gene matches: 4. This chain's CDR3 is CSAWEGYEQYF. The CDR3 DNA reads as TGCAGCGCCTGGGAGGGTTACGAGCAGTACTTC.

Turning to this clonotype: Since no conserved phenylalanine or tryptophan closes the CDR3, a read error is the likely cause. J is TRBJ1-1 and V is TRBV6-5, with TRBD1 identical over 8 bases. Germline assignment: CDR1 MNHEY and CDR2 SVGAGI. The V gene end was trimmed by 5 bases and the J gene end by 2 bases; junction bases not matched to a gene: 4. The CDR3 extends over 14 amino acids. The CDR3 loop reads CASSRDRSNTEAFS. CDR3 DNA: TGTGCCAGCAGTCGGGACAGGAGTAACACTGAAGCTTTCTCT.

This clonotype was counted ten times or more. J is TRBJ2-7 and V is TRBV19; D assignment may be TRBD1 or TRBD2 (6 bases each). V was pared by 3 bases and J by 2 bases, with 11 bases between. The CDR3 has 14 residues. The germline V gene has CDR1 LNHDA and CDR2 SQIVND (reference sequence). In nucleotides, the CDR3 is TGTGCCAGTAGTATGGTCGGGGGCACCTACGAGCAGTACTTC. Protein: CASSMVGGTYEQYF. Complete variable domain (other parts from reference TRBV19 and TRBJ2-7): DGGITQSPKYLFRKEGQNVTLSCEQNLNHDAMYWYRQDPGQGLRLIYYSQIVNDFQKGDIAEGYSVSREKKESFPLTVTSAQKNPTAFYLCASSMVGGTYEQYFGPGTRLTVT.

At least ten counts were recorded for this clonotype. This chain uses TRBV3-1 with TRBJ1-5; D is undetermined. V was trimmed by 5 bases and J by 5 bases, leaving 22 bases between them. The CDR3 is 17 residues long. CDR1 LGHDT and CDR2 YNNKEL come from the germline V gene (reference sequence). The CDR3 nucleotides are TGTGCCAGCAGCAGCGATCATCATTTTTGGCATCATCAGCCCCAGCATTTT. Translating it yields CASSSDHHFWHHQPQHF.

This clonotype was found many times. The rearrangement links TRBV7-8 to TRBJ1-1; weak D call: TRBD1 (6 bases). Germline CDR1 reads SGHVS; CDR2 reads FQNEAQ. V gave up 5 bases and J gave up 4 bases, with 17 bases separating them. The CDR3 length is 15 residues. CDR3 sequence: CASSPGPGAGTEAFF. In DNA form, the CDR3 reads TGTGCCAGCAGCCCCGGTCCGGGGGCTGGCACTGAAGCTTTCTTT.

This clonotype was detected ten times or more. The V and J genes are TRBV27 and TRBJ2-7; D unclear. Trimming removed 2 bases at V and 3 bases at J, with 11 bases between. Germline-derived CDR1 and CDR2 are MNHEY and SMNVEV (reference sequence). The CDR3 extends over 14 amino acids. Here the CDR3 reads CASSLGQMNYEQYF. The DNA of the CDR3 is TGTGCCAGCAGTTTAGGGCAGATGAACTACGAGCAGTACTTC.

This clonotype was counted a few times. The CDR3 DNA is TGTGCCAGCCAAGATGGTCATCCACGAAAGACCTATGGCTACACCTTC. Encoded protein: CASQDGHPRKTYGYTF. The rearrangement uses TRBV5-8 and TRBJ1-2; D unresolved. Trimming removed 7 bases at V and 4 bases at J, with 23 bases between. The length of the CDR3 is 16 residues. Looked up from germline, CDR1 is SGHTS and CDR2 is YDEGEE.

With respect to this clonotype: Being one base from a much bigger clone, this may be a read error. The chain has TRBV20-1 and TRBJ2-5; D ambiguous. The CDR3 loop spans 12 amino acids. The germline V gene has CDR1 DFQATT and CDR2 SNEGSKA (reference sequence). The CDR3 spells CGARLQRETQYF. The CDR3 DNA reads TGCGGTGCTAGACTGCAGAGAGAGACCCAGTACTTC.